The sequence of this TCR beta chain was determined in a study of Ad26.COV2.S vaccination and SARS-CoV-2 variants. As for the study in general: Participants got Ad26.COV2.S intramuscularly, once or twice 56 days apart. Study results and caveats: Possibly, TCR breadth and depth analyses underestimated total T cell responses. Relative to placebo recipients, vaccine recipients exhibited elevated spike-specific TCR breadth.

Treatment here: around 19 received Ad26.COV2.S at low or high dose, single or two shots; about five received placebo; per-sample allocation not given. Samples analyzed were those drawn on day 63 after the first vaccine or placebo injection. The CDR3 length is 16 residues. Germline V lookup: CDR1 MDHEN, CDR2 SYDVKM. Trimming left V 8 bases short and J 0 bases short, with 20 bases between. Sequencing used immunoSEQ multiplex PCR; TCRdb keeps in-frame clones, though not all of them. This sample carries about 320,000 clones, just under 85% of them seen once, and the ten largest clones take about 2.1%. A word on this clone: Its antigen is undetermined.

This TCR was sampled from a person aged 18-60 years who received the Ad26.COV2.S COVID-19 vaccine or a placebo. The chain uses TRBV28 and TRBJ2-7, with D possibly matching TRBD1 (5 bases). The specimen comprised peripheral blood, sampled in a trial of Ad26.COV2.S vaccine versus placebo. Written as DNA, the CDR3 is TGTGCCAGCGGAAAAGAACCTAGGGGCCACTCCTACGAGCAGTACTTC. Residues: CASGKEPRGHSYEQYF.